This T cell receptor (beta chain) stems from a study of vaccination effects on CD4 cells after COVID-19. Study-wide results and caveats: Clones from infection and from vaccination both contracted markedly late after vaccination. Few convalescent patients, and no early post-infection timepoints, were available to the study.

Within the ViraFEST assay, antigen-specific CD4+ T cells underwent expansion with viral peptide pools prior to sequencing. It was after 10 days of culture that CD4+ T cells were isolated. Among the vaccine recipients, none had a prior SARS-CoV-2 infection, and nucleocapsid antibodies were negative. Some 2 million PBMC were placed in each well, which was supplemented with roughly 9.1 IU/ml IL-2 and 7.5 to 10 ug/ml peptides. As regards this clone: Its antigen is currently unknown.

The protocol was immunoSEQ multiplex PCR, while the TCRdb copy is restricted to in-frame clones and leaves out a portion. This repertoire shows around 71,000 clones, around three quarters found once; its top ten account for 4%. Germline CDR1 reads SGDLS; CDR2 reads YYNGEE. V lost 1 base and J lost 2, with 8 bases in between. This CDR3 is built from 14 residues. V gene TRBV9 combines with J gene TRBJ2-3; D perhaps matches TRBD1 (6 bases). The sample was CD4+ T cells from PBMCs cultured with HCoV-OC43 spike peptides, taken before COVID-19 vaccination. Indicated subset: HCoV-OC43 spike overlapping peptide pool stimulation. The TCR comes from a human donor who received a COVID-19 vaccine. The CDR3 spells CASSVQGITDTQYF. For the CDR3, the DNA is TGTGCCAGCAGCGTACAGGGGATCACAGATACGCAGTATTTT. Combining the CDR3 with reference TRBV9 and TRBJ2-3 gives the whole variable domain DSGVTQTPKHLITATGQRVTLRCSPRSGDLSVYWYQQSLDQGLQFLIQYYNGEERAKGNILERFSAQQFPDLHSELNLSSLELGDSALYFCASSVQGITDTQYFGPGTRLTVL.